This TCR beta chain was sequenced during a study of shared clonotypes between healthy human individuals. For the study at large: CD8 memory received one plate per donor, CD8 naive two, CD4 memory three and CD4 naive three.

On this clone: Antigen unknown.

Whole-study findings and limits: Sampling used blood alone; tissue repertoires probably differ. Rarefaction showed sorted-subset sequencing was incomplete despite large depth.

The genomic DNA of each subset was split evenly across several immunoSEQ plates. The method was immunoSEQ multiplex PCR; TCRdb's version includes in-frame clones alone and lacks a portion of them. This sample has 300,000 or so clones, with 74% found just once. The CDR3 length is 14 residues. Germline CDR1 reads SGDLS; CDR2 reads YYNGEE. V shed 0 bases and J shed 6 bases, with 11 bases lying between them. The chain has TRBV9 and TRBJ2-3; no definite D call. Sequencing used memory CD4+ T cells sorted from blood. Subset: CD45RA-negative fraction. This receptor was obtained from a man under 40 in good health. The CDR3 sequence: CASSVGPRSDTQYF. For the CDR3, the DNA is TGTGCCAGCAGCGTAGGGCCCAGATCGGATACGCAGTATTTT. The variable domain in full, with the rest retrieved from reference TRBV9 and TRBJ2-3, is DSGVTQTPKHLITATGQRVTLRCSPRSGDLSVYWYQQSLDQGLQFLIQYYNGEERAKGNILERFSAQQFPDLHSELNLSSLELGDSALYFCASSVGPRSDTQYFGPGTRLTVL.